This TCR beta chain originates from a study of blood T cells in healthy people across ages. Study results and limitations: Long-lived donors carried more naive CD4+ cells and greater diversity than aged donors.

CDR1 MGHDK and CDR2 SYGVNS come from the germline V gene. The CDR3 runs to 14 residues. The V gene end was trimmed by 6 bases and the J gene end by 2 bases; junction bases not matched to a gene: 7. It was with a sample-barcoded 5' primer and a J-beta primer mix that a second PCR of roughly 7 to 12 cycles was run. TCRdb re-derived calls from the 5' RACE reads in MiXCR, one entry per CDR3 protein. The data show about 1.8 million distinct CDR3 sequences, with 40% to 55% seen just once and over 2% held by the top ten. A note on this clonotype: Its antigen is not known.

The rearrangement joins TRBV25-1 to TRBJ2-7; the match to TRBD2 covers 7 bases. Material: blood. This receptor was identified in a woman aged 40 to 50 in good health. CDR3 sequence (DNA): TGTGCCAGCAGGGGAGGGGCCGAGGCCTACGAGCAGTACTTC. This codes for CASRGGAEAYEQYF.